This T cell receptor (beta chain) was sequenced during a study of OX40 agonist ivuxolimab in advanced cancers. In the case of this clone: Its antigen is as yet unknown.

Here immunoSEQ multiplex PCR was the method, and the copy in TCRdb shows in-frame clones only, minus some. This sample has about 61,000 clones; roughly four fifths occur once, and the top ten carry 3% to 4%. CDR3 size: 17 residues. The germline V gene encodes CDR1 SGHVS and CDR2 FQNEAQ. Trimming removed 3 bases from V and 6 bases from J; junction bases left unmatched: 9. General study results and limits: The expanded peripheral T cells' antigen specificity was not determined.

The sequence derives from an adult with an advanced solid tumor such as melanoma, head and neck, liver or kidney cancer. The chain recombines TRBV7-8 with TRBJ2-3; TRBD2 matches 13 bases. Sequencing used CD4+ or CD8+ T cells sorted from blood, obtained in a trial of the OX40 agonist ivuxolimab. The CDR3 region has the DNA TGTGCCAGCAGCTTGAACGGACTAGCGGGGGTCATGGATACGCAGTATTTT. Its protein is CASSLNGLAGVMDTQYF.